These 29 T cell receptor beta chains were all obtained from the same sample, sequenced in a study of human T cells and chemical hapten exposure. Time point meaning: pre-sensitization, week 0. Noted treatment: therapeutic diphenylcyclopropenone sensitization with weekly scalp DPC. RNA extraction used unfractionated whole blood as the source of total RNA. MiXCR, applied by TCRdb to the RACE reads, yields one record per CDR3 protein. The sample records some 57,000 distinct CDR3 sequences, around a tenth being singletons. The sample consisted of whole blood, taken in connection with sensitization to the hapten diphenylcyclopropenone (DPC). The receptors stem from a woman younger than 45 with alopecia areata. Some clones in this sample may be carry-over from other donors' samples.

As for this clonotype: A much larger clone differs by one base, so this may be a read error. The chain joins TRBV29-1 to TRBJ1-2; 8 bases are a match to TRBD1. J was trimmed by 12 bases and V by 1 base; bases with no gene match: 10. This CDR3 has 13 residues. CDR1 is SQVTM, CDR2 ANQGSEA, per germline. CDR3 in amino acids: CSVEGTGQGGDTF. For the CDR3, the DNA is TGCAGCGTTGAAGGGACAGGGCAGGGCGGCGACACCTTC.

The V and J genes are TRBV20-1 and TRBJ1-1, with no clear D. V was clipped by 6 bases and J by 1 base, with 18 bases between them. Per the germline V gene, CDR1 is DFQATT and CDR2 is SNEGSKA (reference sequence). The CDR3 covers 15 residues. CDR3 in amino acids: CSARPERRRNTEAFF. The DNA of the CDR3 is TGCAGTGCCCGCCCCGAACGGAGGAGGAACACTGAAGCTTTCTTT.

This sequence joins TRBV20-1 and TRBJ1-1; no clear D. Germline-derived CDR1 and CDR2 are DFQATT and SNEGSKA (reference sequence). The CDR3 is 15 residues long. The V and J ends lost 3 bases and 1 base respectively, with 15 bases between them. DNA of the CDR3: TGCAGTGCTAGGCTTTCCGGACGGCAGAACACTGAAGCTTTCTTT. This sequence encodes CSARLSGRQNTEAFF.

This clonotype came up a few times. This chain connects TRBV6-2 or TRBV6-3 to TRBJ2-2, with 10 bases identical to TRBD1. Trimming took 6 bases from V and 5 from J; bases not matched to a gene: 9. The CDR3 is made up of 16 amino acids. The germline gives CDR1 MNHEY, CDR2 SVGEGT. In DNA, the CDR3 is TGTGCCAGCAGGGCCGGGACAGGGGCCCCAACCGGGGAGCTGTTTTTT. Translating it yields CASRAGTGAPTGELFF.

Only a few counts were recorded for this clonotype. The J gene is TRBJ1-6, the V gene TRBV12-3 or TRBV12-4, with 7 positions matching TRBD1. The CDR3 spans 14 residues. V was pared by 6 bases and J by 9 bases, with 8 bases of the junction left unmatched. This CDR3 reads CASSSRQGSSPLHF. The CDR3 bases are TGTGCCAGCAGCTCTCGACAGGGTAGTTCACCCCTCCACTTT.

Of note for this clonotype: A read error may be the cause here, since a much bigger clone is one base away. V usage is TRBV5-1 and J usage is TRBJ1-1, with D unresolved. CDR3 length: 16 amino acids. CDR1 SGHRS and CDR2 YFSETQ come from the germline V gene. V lost 0 bases and J lost 0, with 12 bases in between. In DNA form, the CDR3 reads TGCGCCAGCAGCTTGGTGTCACCCCTGGTGAACACTGAAGCTTTCTTT. Translation: CASSLVSPLVNTEAFF.

This clonotype was detected a few times. The chain joins TRBV4-1 to TRBJ2-7; D assignment may be TRBD1 or TRBD2 (5 bases each). The CDR3 is 15 amino acids. V gave up 0 bases and J gave up 3 bases, with 12 bases separating them. Germline V gene data show CDR1 as MGHRA and CDR2 as YSYEKL. The CDR3 DNA sequence: TGCGCCAGCAGCCAAGATCGCGGGCAGGGCTACGAGCAGTACTTC. This translates into CASSQDRGQGYEQYF.

There are a few counts of this clonotype. The chain links TRBV13 to TRBJ2-5, with D tentatively TRBD1 or TRBD2 (6 bases each). This CDR3 is 14 amino acids long. V lost 7 bases, J lost 5 bases, and 17 bases lay in between. CDR1 is PRHDT, CDR2 FYEKMQ, per germline (reference sequence). The CDR3 bases are TGTGCCAGCACCAAAGAGAGGGGGAGGGAGACCCAGTACTTC. Translated: CASTKERGRETQYF. Full variable domain (outside the CDR3, taken from reference TRBV13 and TRBJ2-5): AAGVIQSPRHLIKEKRETATLKCYPIPRHDTVYWYQQGPGQDPQFLISFYEKMQSDKGSIPDRFSAQQFSDYHSELNMSSLELGDSALYFCASTKERGRETQYFGPGTRLLVL.

This clonotype was detected only a few times. The rearrangement links TRBV6-5 to TRBJ1-1; TRBD1 aligns across 7 bases. This CDR3 region has 14 residues. The germline gives CDR1 MNHEY, CDR2 SVGAGI. Trimming removed 7 bases from V and 7 bases from J; junction bases left unmatched: 12. CDR3 nucleotides: TGTGCCAGCACAAGACAGGGAAAGTCGGGTGAAGCTTTCTTT. Residues: CASTRQGKSGEAFF.

The chain links TRBV28 to TRBJ1-5; D ambiguous. Germline CDR1 is MDHEN and CDR2 is SYDVKM. This CDR3 has 13 amino acids. The V and J ends lost 3 bases and 7 bases respectively, with 10 bases between them. The CDR3 reads CASSLFRDQPQHF. The CDR3 coding sequence is TGTGCCAGCAGTTTGTTTCGAGACCAGCCCCAGCATTTT.

This clonotype was observed at least ten times. The chain links TRBV6-4 to TRBJ2-1; 7 bases are shared with TRBD2. V lost 4 bases and J lost 8; bases outside the gene matches: 11. This CDR3 region has 15 residues. Germline V lookup: CDR1 MRHNA, CDR2 SNTAGT. The CDR3 here is CASSAGDTGGDEQFF. CDR3 nucleotide sequence: TGTGCCAGCAGTGCGGGGGATACGGGGGGAGATGAGCAGTTCTTC.

A single count supports this clonotype. This chain uses TRBV3-2 with TRBJ2-7; no check of the table's D call, TRBD1, against the DNA was made. TRBV3-2 is listed as a pseudogene. The CDR3 is 19 amino acids. CDR3 DNA: TGTGCCAGCAGCCAAGACAGGGGGCGACGGTTTACCCGTTGTGTCGAGCAGTACTTC. This encodes CASSQDRGRRFTRCVEQYF.

V is TRBV7-9 and J is TRBJ1-2; 7 positions agree with TRBD1. The germline V gene encodes CDR1 SEHNR and CDR2 FQNEAQ (reference sequence). The CDR3 is made up of 12 amino acids. The J segment lost 7 bases and the V segment lost 5 bases, leaving 4 bases of the junction unmatched. The CDR3, as DNA: TGTGCCAGCAGCCGTGACAGGGCTGGCTACACCTTC. It encodes CASSRDRAGYTF.

This clonotype was counted ten times or more. CDR3 coding DNA: TGTGCCAGCAGTTTAAGTGGACGGGCGCATCAGCCCCAGCATTTT. Amino acids: CASSLSGRAHQPQHF. The rearrangement joins TRBV12-3 or TRBV12-4 to TRBJ1-5; D is unclear. The length of the CDR3 is 15 residues. V was clipped by 2 bases and J by 5 bases, with 13 bases between them.

The V gene is TRBV9, the J gene TRBJ2-6; possible D gene TRBD1, 6 bases. Germline CDR1 and CDR2: SGDLS and YYNGEE. Trimming left V 4 bases short and J 2 bases short, with 7 bases between. The CDR3 covers 14 residues. CDR3 in amino acids: CASSNRAGANVLTF. In DNA, the CDR3 is TGTGCCAGCAGCAACAGGGCTGGGGCCAACGTCCTGACTTTC.

This clonotype showed up just a few times. This chain connects TRBV24-1 to TRBJ2-1; D perhaps matches TRBD2 (6 bases). V was shortened by 4 bases and J by 8 bases, with 14 bases between the two germline ends. From germline, CDR1 is KGHDR and CDR2 SFDVKD. CDR3 size: 14 residues. In nucleotides, the CDR3 is TGTGCCACCAGTGACTTAAAGGAGGGCGATGAGCAGTTCTTC. Amino acid sequence: CATSDLKEGDEQFF.

This clonotype was counted ten times or more. The chain links TRBV5-1 to TRBJ1-2; TRBD1 aligns across 8 bases. The V gene's germline CDR1 is SGHRS and CDR2 YFSETQ. This CDR3 is 16 amino acids long. V lost 0 bases, J lost 1 base, and 5 bases stayed unmatched. The CDR3, as DNA: TGCGCCAGCAGCTTGGCCGGGACAGGTAGTAACTATGGCTACACCTTC. As protein: CASSLAGTGSNYGYTF. Variable domain in full (rest from reference TRBV5-1 and TRBJ1-2): KAGVTQTPRYLIKTRGQQVTLSCSPISGHRSVSWYQQTPGQGLQFLFEYFSETQRNKGNFPGRFSGRQFSNSRSEMNVSTLELGDSALYLCASSLAGTGSNYGYTFGSGTRLTVV.

A few counts support this clonotype. V usage is TRBV18 and J usage is TRBJ2-3; no clear D. Deletions cut 1 base from V and 0 bases from J, with 8 bases between. CDR3 length: 15 residues. Germline-derived CDR1 and CDR2 are KGHSH and LQKENI. The CDR3 loop is CASSPLATSTDTQYF. The CDR3 DNA is TGTGCCAGCTCACCACTGGCCACTAGCACAGATACGCAGTATTTT.

The V call is TRBV3-1, the J call TRBJ2-3; 13 bases agree with TRBD2. This CDR3 region has 15 residues. Trimming at V came to 5 bases and at J to 6 bases, leaving 5 bases not matched to a gene. Germline V CDR1 and CDR2: LGHDT, YNNKEL (reference sequence). The CDR3 protein is CASSAGLAGADTQYF. As DNA, the CDR3 is TGTGCCAGCAGCGCCGGACTAGCGGGGGCTGATACGCAGTATTTT.

This clonotype was observed a handful of times. The chain recombines TRBV5-1 with TRBJ2-3; D is unclear. The germline V gene has CDR1 SGHRS and CDR2 YFSETQ. This CDR3 region has 14 residues. Trimming removed 5 bases from V and 0 bases from J, with 10 bases in between. For the CDR3, the DNA is TGCGCCAGCAGGGTTACAGCTAGCACAGATACGCAGTATTTT. Translation: CASRVTASTDTQYF.

This clonotype has ten or more counts. V and J are TRBV20-1 and TRBJ1-5, with D possibly TRBD1 on 5 matching bases. Trimming removed 7 bases at V and 7 bases at J, with 5 bases between. Germline V gene data show CDR1 as DFQATT and CDR2 as SNEGSKA (reference sequence). This CDR3 has 9 residues. The chain's CDR3 is CSGGQPQHF. The CDR3 DNA follows: TGCAGTGGGGGCCAGCCCCAGCATTTT.

This clonotype was counted a single time. A much larger clone differs from this one at a single base, so this may be a read error. Because the CDR3 is missing its conserved closing phenylalanine or tryptophan, this is likely a read error. This sequence joins TRBV13 and TRBJ2-3; the D is unclear. V lost 0 bases and J lost 0, with 13 bases in between. This CDR3 is 17 amino acids long. Germline CDR1 PRHDT, CDR2 FYEKMQ (reference sequence). This chain's CDR3 is CASSLGSATPSTDTQYC. CDR3 DNA sequence: TGTGCCAGCAGCTTAGGCAGTGCCACGCCAAGCACAGATACGCAGTATTGT.

The chain carries TRBV19 and TRBJ1-6; D might be TRBD1 (5 bases). The V and J ends lost 5 bases and 7 bases respectively, with 12 bases between them. This CDR3 is 14 amino acids long. From germline, CDR1 is LNHDA and CDR2 SQIVND (reference sequence). The CDR3 nucleotides read TGTGCCAGTAGTCCGGACACACCCAATTCACCCCTCCACTTT. Translation: CASSPDTPNSPLHF.

The chain couples TRBV7-9 to TRBJ2-5; possibly TRBD2 for D (5 bases). Germline CDR1 reads SEHNR; CDR2 reads FQNEAQ (reference sequence). Trimming left V 4 bases short and J 0 bases short, with 15 bases between. The CDR3 length is 16 residues. In DNA form, the CDR3 reads TGTGCCAGCAGCTCCCGGGATCTTAGCGACCAAGAGACCCAGTACTTC. It translates to CASSSRDLSDQETQYF.

The rearrangement joins TRBV28 to TRBJ2-3, with no clear D. V was pared by 4 bases and J by 6 bases, with 17 bases between. The length of the CDR3 is 15 residues. Germline V gives CDR1 MDHEN, CDR2 SYDVKM. This chain's CDR3 is CASSSPNSLPDTQYF. The CDR3 DNA follows: TGTGCCAGCAGTTCCCCGAACAGCCTACCGGATACGCAGTATTTT.

This clonotype has only a few counts. This sequence joins TRBV12-3 or TRBV12-4 and TRBJ1-2, with D uncertain. The CDR3 contains 13 residues. Deletions cut 3 bases from V and 4 bases from J, with 9 bases between. In DNA, the CDR3 is TGTGCCAGCAGTTTCACAGCCAGCTATGGCTACACCTTC. As protein: CASSFTASYGYTF.

The rearrangement uses TRBV20-1 and TRBJ2-7; TRBD1 agrees at 8 bases. The V gene end was trimmed by 4 bases and the J gene end by 2 bases; junction bases not matched to a gene: 7. The CDR3 contains 14 residues. Germline loops: CDR1 DFQATT, CDR2 SNEGSKA (reference sequence). CDR3 in amino acids: CSATPRGRTYEQYF. The CDR3 region has the DNA TGCAGTGCTACCCCCAGGGGGCGTACCTACGAGCAGTACTTC.

Concerning this clonotype itself: Because the CDR3 is missing its conserved closing phenylalanine or tryptophan, this is likely a read error. The chain has TRBV10-3 and TRBJ2-1; 10 bases map to TRBD2. Unmatched junction bases numbered 2, after V lost 4 bases and J lost 8 bases. CDR3 length equals 13 residues. Germline V CDR1 and CDR2: ENHRY, SYGVKD. The CDR3 coding sequence is TGTGCCATCAGTGGGACTAGCGGCGATGAGCAGTTCATC. This sequence encodes CAISGTSGDEQFI.

The chain couples TRBV20-1 to TRBJ1-5; 10 nucleotides match TRBD1. Germline V CDR1 and CDR2: DFQATT, SNEGSKA (reference sequence). The CDR3 has 13 amino acids. V lost 6 bases, J lost 4 bases, and 3 bases stayed unmatched. The CDR3 region has the DNA TGCAGTGCAACGGACAGGGGGAATCAGCCCCAGCATTTT. Translated: CSATDRGNQPQHF.